This T cell receptor (beta chain) was sequenced for a study of blood T cell repertoires in COVID-19. Patients at the Seattle site were enrolled during active infection and followed longitudinally. The data were produced by immunoSEQ multiplex PCR, yet TCRdb's version contains in-frame clones alone and is incomplete. The sample yields about 200,000 clones, roughly 80% seen once. Germline V CDR1 and CDR2: MDHEN, SYDVKM. This CDR3 spans 13 amino acids. The trim removed 6 bases at V and 8 bases at J, leaving 7 bases unmatched. Sequencing was carried out using peripheral blood. This receptor was obtained from a man aged 55 to 70 with COVID-19, enrolled during active disease. The chain couples TRBV28 to TRBJ1-2; TRBD1 aligns across 9 bases. CDR3 DNA: TGTGCCAGCAGCAAACAGGGGGCGCTCGGCTACACCTTC. This translates into CASSKQGALGYTF.